The rows below give T cell receptor beta chains drawn from one sample of a study of T cell repertoires in cytomegalovirus infection. MiXCR, run by TCRdb on the reads, gives a single entry per CDR3 protein. The data contain roughly 100,000 distinct CDR3 sequences, approximately 15% of them seen just once; the ten biggest clones take up about 8.8%. Sequenced input: PBMCs. These TCRs come from a human donor in good health (CMV status not recorded). Some clones in this sample may be carry-over from other donors' samples. The CDR3 runs from the conserved cysteine through the conserved F or W. A D gene is named only where the DNA matches it firmly. Expanded clones get a size class; other rows say once, few or many, or leave the size out.

clone_size: many
v_call: TRBV6-2/TRBV6-3
j_call: TRBJ2-7
d_call: .
cdr3_nt: TGTGCCAGCAGTGGCGGACCTATGAGCTCCTACGAGCAGTACTTC
cdr3_aa: CASSGGPMSSYEQYF

clone_size: many
v_call: TRBV7-3
j_call: TRBJ2-5
d_call: .
cdr3_nt: TGTGCCAGCAGCACCGACTCCAGGGGGACCCAGTACTTC
cdr3_aa: CASSTDSRGTQYF

clone_size: many
v_call: TRBV7-2
j_call: TRBJ2-3
d_call: TRBD1
cdr3_nt: TGTGCCAGCAGCTTTCAGGGGGCAGATACGCAGTATTTT
cdr3_aa: CASSFQGADTQYF

clone_size: few
v_call: TRBV29-1
j_call: TRBJ2-6
d_call: .
cdr3_nt: TGCAGCGTTGACGCGGACTCTGGGGCCAACGTCCTGACTTTC
cdr3_aa: CSVDADSGANVLTF

clone_size: few
v_call: TRBV25-1
j_call: TRBJ2-1
d_call: .
cdr3_nt: TGTGCCAGCAGTGAAATGGGGGGAAACTACAATGAGCAGTTCTTC
cdr3_aa: CASSEMGGNYNEQFF

clone_size: few
v_call: TRBV12-3/TRBV12-4
j_call: TRBJ1-1
d_call: .
cdr3_nt: TGTGCCAGCAGTTTAGAGTGGACTGAAGCTTTCTTT
cdr3_aa: CASSLEWTEAFF

clone_size: many
v_call: TRBV5-4
j_call: TRBJ2-7
d_call: TRBD1
cdr3_nt: TGTGCCAGCAGCCGGGACCGACAGGGCGAGCAGTACTTC
cdr3_aa: CASSRDRQGEQYF

clone_size: many
v_call: TRBV7-8
j_call: TRBJ2-3
d_call: .
cdr3_nt: TGTGCCAGCAGCCCTACGGGAAGAGTTGGACGAAGCACAGATACGCAGTATTTT
cdr3_aa: CASSPTGRVGRSTDTQYF

clone_size: .
v_call: TRBV7-8
j_call: TRBJ2-7
d_call: TRBD2
cdr3_nt: TGTGCCAGCAGCACGGGGACTAGCGGTTCCTACGAGCAGTACTTC
cdr3_aa: CASSTGTSGSYEQYF

clone_size: .
v_call: TRBV7-9
j_call: TRBJ2-1
d_call: TRBD2
cdr3_nt: TGTGCCAGCAGCTTAGGGACTAGAGATGAGCAGTTCTTC
cdr3_aa: CASSLGTRDEQFF

clone_size: many
v_call: TRBV5-1
j_call: TRBJ2-5
d_call: .
cdr3_nt: TGCGCCAGCAGCTTGGACTGGGAGACCCAGTACTTC
cdr3_aa: CASSLDWETQYF

clone_size: many
v_call: TRBV7-8
j_call: TRBJ2-3
d_call: TRBD2
cdr3_nt: TGTGCCAGCTCGCGACTAGCGGGGTCCCCGGGGGATACGCAGTATTTT
cdr3_aa: CASSRLAGSPGDTQYF

clone_size: .
v_call: TRBV2
j_call: TRBJ1-1
d_call: .
cdr3_nt: TGTGCCAGCAGTGTTCTTTTGGGGGATGCGAACACTGAAGCTTTCTTT
cdr3_aa: CASSVLLGDANTEAFF

clone_size: few
v_call: TRBV4-2
j_call: TRBJ2-7
d_call: TRBD1
cdr3_nt: TGTGCCAGCAGGCCGGGACAGGGTGCCAACGAGCAGTACTTC
cdr3_aa: CASRPGQGANEQYF

clone_size: once
v_call: TRBV20-1
j_call: TRBJ2-7
d_call: .
cdr3_nt: TGCAGTGCTAGAGATGGCCAATCAGCCCACTACGAGCAGTACTTC
cdr3_aa: CSARDGQSAHYEQYF

clone_size: .
v_call: TRBV6-6
j_call: TRBJ2-7
d_call: .
cdr3_nt: TGTGCCAGCAGGGGGGACCAGCGCTACGAGCAGTACTTC
cdr3_aa: CASRGDQRYEQYF

clone_size: few
v_call: TRBV5-1
j_call: TRBJ1-2
d_call: TRBD1
cdr3_nt: TGCGCCAGCAGGTCGGGACAGGGGTCTTCCTATGGCTACACCTTC
cdr3_aa: CASRSGQGSSYGYTF

clone_size: .
v_call: TRBV27
j_call: TRBJ1-5
d_call: TRBD1
cdr3_nt: TGTGCCAGCAGCCCCCAGGGGGGTCCCAATCAGCCCCAGCATTTT
cdr3_aa: CASSPQGGPNQPQHF

clone_size: few
v_call: TRBV6-2/TRBV6-3
j_call: TRBJ2-1
d_call: .
cdr3_nt: TGTGCCAGCAGTCTCGGCAGTTATGGAAATGAGCAGTTCTTC
cdr3_aa: CASSLGSYGNEQFF

clone_size: few
v_call: TRBV12-3/TRBV12-4
j_call: TRBJ1-1
d_call: .
cdr3_nt: TGTGCCAGCAAAGGACAAAGGAACACTGAAGCTTTCTTT
cdr3_aa: CASKGQRNTEAFF

clone_size: many
v_call: TRBV7-2
j_call: TRBJ2-4
d_call: TRBD1
cdr3_nt: TGTGCCAGCAGTAAACAGGGGTCCCAAAACATTCAGTACTTC
cdr3_aa: CASSKQGSQNIQYF

clone_size: .
v_call: TRBV20-1
j_call: TRBJ2-7
d_call: .
cdr3_nt: TGCAGTGCTAGTGGAGACAGCGGACGTTCCTACGAGCAGTACTTC
cdr3_aa: CSASGDSGRSYEQYF